A selection of T cell receptor beta chains follows, all from one sample in a study of T-cell reconstitution after alpha-beta-depleted transplantation in children. TCRdb reprocessed the PCR reads via MiXCR and lists one record per CDR3 protein. The sample yields about 470,000 distinct CDR3 sequences, roughly two fifths seen once. The sample consisted of PBMCs, taken before TCRalphabeta/CD19-depleted stem cell transplant. The receptors here all came from a girl aged 2-10 years with aplastic anemia, due to receive a stem cell transplant. Both conserved end residues are part of each CDR3. Clone size is not always given. Where it is, it says once, few, many or a class for expanded clones.

TRBJ2-3,TRBV4-1,.,CASSRAGGFTDTQYF
TRBJ2-3,TRBV10-3,many,CAIRREPTDTQYF
TRBJ2-7,TRBV6-1,.,CASSDGTGRGYEQYF
TRBJ2-3,TRBV24-1,.,CATSDVRGITTDTQYF
TRBJ2-7,TRBV4-1,many,CASSQAGLVDFYEQYF
TRBJ2-7,TRBV20-1,.,CSARDSRLAGGGEQYF
TRBJ2-3,TRBV7-8,.,CASSQTLTDTQYF
TRBJ2-5,TRBV7-9,.,CASSRNTMVETQYF
TRBJ2-5,TRBV4-1,few,CASSPTLGRDVETQYF
TRBJ1-5,TRBV10-3,.,CAISDRAENQPQHF
TRBJ2-7,TRBV5-1,.,CASSSWTSGDYEQYF
TRBJ2-7,TRBV10-3,.,CAISEENSYEQYF
TRBJ2-7,TRBV7-2,.,CASSSTGVGYEQYF
TRBJ2-7,TRBV12-3/TRBV12-4,many,CASSLPGVGIYEQYF
TRBJ2-3,TRBV15,.,CATSESGSSTDTQYF
TRBJ1-6,TRBV12-3/TRBV12-4,few,CASSRGQGTYNSPLHF
TRBJ2-7,TRBV12-3/TRBV12-4,.,CASSSHTGAGEQYF
TRBJ2-4,TRBV11-2,.,CASSLGLGNIQYF
TRBJ2-4,TRBV11-2,few,CASSLSGREGDIQYF
TRBJ2-1,TRBV7-9,.,CASSQRLAGREEQFF
TRBJ2-7,TRBV12-5,many,CASGPGTSGRMGEQYF
TRBJ2-7,TRBV19,.,CASSPRQGWDRVHEQYF
TRBJ1-1,TRBV28,.,CASYLNPDSNTEAFF
TRBJ1-6,TRBV7-6,.,CASSSGQGYNSPLHF
TRBJ2-7,TRBV29-1,.,CSVGAGAVGGYEQYF
TRBJ2-3,TRBV5-4,.,CASSKDFISTDTQYF
TRBJ2-1,TRBV7-2,many,CASRQAGGTYNEQFF
TRBJ2-1,TRBV7-2,.,CASSLAEYYDQFF
TRBJ2-7,TRBV5-1,.,CASARDGSLHEQYF
TRBJ2-3,TRBV28,.,CASSLESSGGRTDTQYF
TRBJ1-4,TRBV29-1,many,CSVEEGKLFF
TRBJ1-1,TRBV20-1,.,CSARVVEAFF
TRBJ2-7,TRBV15,.,CATSRGGVDYEQYF
TRBJ2-1,TRBV6-1,.,CASSTAGAYNEQFF
TRBJ2-3,TRBV20-1,.,CSAGTTRLVGTDTQYF
TRBJ2-5,TRBV5-8,.,CASSLRQGQARETQYF
TRBJ2-5,TRBV7-9,few,CASITRGMETQYF
TRBJ2-3,TRBV20-1,.,CSARDPAGVPSDTQYF
TRBJ2-3,TRBV11-2,.,CATSPGRARTDTQYF
TRBJ2-1,TRBV7-2,few,CASSLIPSGSSREQFF
TRBJ1-3,TRBV12-3/TRBV12-4,.,CASSLLGSSGNTIYF
TRBJ2-1,TRBV29-1,.,CSVGGGRAGSSYNEQFF
TRBJ2-2,TRBV29-1,many,CSVEGGGRELFF
TRBJ1-1,TRBV20-1,.,CSARVLRGRRSYTEAFF
TRBJ2-1,TRBV20-1,.,CSARVGLAIYNEQFF